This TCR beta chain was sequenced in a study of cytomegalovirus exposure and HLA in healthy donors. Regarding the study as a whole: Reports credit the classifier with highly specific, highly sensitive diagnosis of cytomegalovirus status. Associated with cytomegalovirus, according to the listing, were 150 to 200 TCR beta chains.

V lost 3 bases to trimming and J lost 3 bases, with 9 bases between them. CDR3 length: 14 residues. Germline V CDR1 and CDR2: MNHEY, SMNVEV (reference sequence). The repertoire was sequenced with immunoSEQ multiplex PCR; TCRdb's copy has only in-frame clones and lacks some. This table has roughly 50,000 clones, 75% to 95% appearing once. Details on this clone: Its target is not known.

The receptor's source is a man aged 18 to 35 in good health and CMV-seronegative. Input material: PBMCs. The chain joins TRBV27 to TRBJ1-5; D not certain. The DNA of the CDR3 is TGTGCCAGCAGTTTTTCATCATTCAATCAGCCCCAGCATTTT. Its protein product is CASSFSSFNQPQHF.